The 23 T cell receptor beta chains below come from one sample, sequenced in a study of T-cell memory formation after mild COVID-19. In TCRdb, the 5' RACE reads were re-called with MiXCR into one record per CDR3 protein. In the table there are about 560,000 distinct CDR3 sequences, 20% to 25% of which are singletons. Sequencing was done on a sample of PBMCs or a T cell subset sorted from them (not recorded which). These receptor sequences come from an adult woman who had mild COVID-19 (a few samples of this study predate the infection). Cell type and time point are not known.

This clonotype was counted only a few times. CDR3 sequence reads: CAISESTSGNTDTQYF. In DNA form, the CDR3 reads TGTGCCATCAGTGAGTCAACTAGCGGGAACACAGATACGCAGTATTTT. The chain is built from TRBV10-3 and TRBJ2-3, with 10 bases identical to TRBD2. Germline V CDR1 and CDR2: ENHRY, SYGVKD. J was trimmed by 2 bases and V by 0 bases; bases with no gene match: 2. CDR3 length equals 16 residues.

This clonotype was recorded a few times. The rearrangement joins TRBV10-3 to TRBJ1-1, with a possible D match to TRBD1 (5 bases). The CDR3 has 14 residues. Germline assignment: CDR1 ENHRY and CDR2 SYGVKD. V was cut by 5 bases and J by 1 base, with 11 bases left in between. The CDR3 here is CAISTMGGNTEAFF. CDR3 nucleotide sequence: TGTGCCATCAGTACCATGGGGGGGAACACTGAAGCTTTCTTT.

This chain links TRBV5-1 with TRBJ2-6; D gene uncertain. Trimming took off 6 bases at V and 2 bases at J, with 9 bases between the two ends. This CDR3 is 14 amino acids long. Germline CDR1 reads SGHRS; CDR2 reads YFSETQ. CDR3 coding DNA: TGCGCCAGCAACGAGATCACTGGGGCCAACGTCCTGACTTTC. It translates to CASNEITGANVLTF.

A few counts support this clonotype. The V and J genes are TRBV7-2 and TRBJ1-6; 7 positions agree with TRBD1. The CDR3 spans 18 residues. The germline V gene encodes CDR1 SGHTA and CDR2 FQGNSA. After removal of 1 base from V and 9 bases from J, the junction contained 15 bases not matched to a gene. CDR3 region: CASSLVGAETGSFSPLHF. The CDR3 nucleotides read TGTGCCAGCAGCTTAGTGGGGGCGGAGACAGGGTCTTTTTCACCCCTCCACTTT.

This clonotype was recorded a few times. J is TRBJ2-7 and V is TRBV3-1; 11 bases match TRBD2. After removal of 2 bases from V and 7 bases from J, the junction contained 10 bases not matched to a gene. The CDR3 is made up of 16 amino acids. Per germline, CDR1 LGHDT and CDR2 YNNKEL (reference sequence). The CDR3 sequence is CASSQPGELAGVEQYF. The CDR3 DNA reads TGTGCCAGCAGCCAACCCGGCGAACTAGCGGGAGTTGAGCAGTACTTC.

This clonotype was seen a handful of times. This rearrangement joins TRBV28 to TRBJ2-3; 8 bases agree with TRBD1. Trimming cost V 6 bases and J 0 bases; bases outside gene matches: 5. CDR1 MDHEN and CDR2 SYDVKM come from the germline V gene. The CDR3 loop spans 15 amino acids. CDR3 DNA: TGTGCCAGCAGCTCGGACAGGGCTAGCACAGATACGCAGTATTTT. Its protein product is CASSSDRASTDTQYF.

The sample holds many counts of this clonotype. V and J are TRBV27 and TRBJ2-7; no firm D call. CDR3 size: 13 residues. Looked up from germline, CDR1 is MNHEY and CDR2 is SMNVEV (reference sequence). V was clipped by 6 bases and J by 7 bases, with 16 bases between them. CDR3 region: CASSPGWSGEQYF. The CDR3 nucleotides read TGTGCCAGCAGCCCCGGCTGGTCTGGAGAGCAGTACTTC.

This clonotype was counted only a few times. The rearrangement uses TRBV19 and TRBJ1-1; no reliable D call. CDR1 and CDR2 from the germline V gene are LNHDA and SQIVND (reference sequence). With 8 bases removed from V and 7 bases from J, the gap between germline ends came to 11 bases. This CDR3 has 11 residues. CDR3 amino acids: CASGRALEAFF. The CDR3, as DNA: TGTGCCAGTGGCCGGGCCCTTGAAGCTTTCTTT.

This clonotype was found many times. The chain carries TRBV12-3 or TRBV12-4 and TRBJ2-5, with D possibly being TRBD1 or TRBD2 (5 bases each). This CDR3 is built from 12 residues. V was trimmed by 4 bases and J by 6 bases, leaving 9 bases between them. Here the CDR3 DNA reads TGTGCCAGCAGTTCAGGGAGTCAGACCCAGTACTTC. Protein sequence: CASSSGSQTQYF.

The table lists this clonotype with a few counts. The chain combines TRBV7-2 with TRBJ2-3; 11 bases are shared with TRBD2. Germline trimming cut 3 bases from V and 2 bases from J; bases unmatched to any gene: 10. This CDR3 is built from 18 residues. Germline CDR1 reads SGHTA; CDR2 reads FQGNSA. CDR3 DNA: TGTGCCAGCAGCTTCATAGCGGGGGGGCAGCGGCTCACAGATACGCAGTATTTT. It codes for CASSFIAGGQRLTDTQYF.

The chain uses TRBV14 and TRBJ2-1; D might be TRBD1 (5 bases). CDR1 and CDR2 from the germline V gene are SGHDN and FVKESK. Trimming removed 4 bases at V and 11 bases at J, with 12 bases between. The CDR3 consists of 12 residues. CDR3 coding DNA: TGTGCCAGCAGCCCTCAGGGCTATAAGCAGTTCTTC. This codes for CASSPQGYKQFF.

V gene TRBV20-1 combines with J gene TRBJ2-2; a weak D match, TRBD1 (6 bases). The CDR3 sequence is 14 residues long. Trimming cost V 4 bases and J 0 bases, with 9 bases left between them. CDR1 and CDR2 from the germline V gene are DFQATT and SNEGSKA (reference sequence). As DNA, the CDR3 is TGCAGTGCTATGGGGGCTACGAACACCGGGGAGCTGTTTTTT. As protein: CSAMGATNTGELFF.

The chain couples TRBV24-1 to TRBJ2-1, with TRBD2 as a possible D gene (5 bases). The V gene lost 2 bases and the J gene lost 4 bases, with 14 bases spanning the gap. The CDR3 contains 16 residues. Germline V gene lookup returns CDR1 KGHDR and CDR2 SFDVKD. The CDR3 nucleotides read TGTGCCACCAGTGATTCGAGGGCCGTCATTTACAATGAGCAGTTCTTC. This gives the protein CATSDSRAVIYNEQFF.

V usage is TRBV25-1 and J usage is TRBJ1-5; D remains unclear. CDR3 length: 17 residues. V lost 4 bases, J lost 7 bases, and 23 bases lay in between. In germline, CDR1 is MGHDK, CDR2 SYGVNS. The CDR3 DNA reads TGTGCCAGCAGTGCATGGCCGGGAGAGAGTTACCAGCAGCCCCAGCATTTT. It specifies CASSAWPGESYQQPQHF.

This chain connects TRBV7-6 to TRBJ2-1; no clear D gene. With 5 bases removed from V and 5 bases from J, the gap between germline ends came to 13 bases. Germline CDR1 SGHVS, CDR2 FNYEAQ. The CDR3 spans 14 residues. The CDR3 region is CASSTSSGDNEQFF. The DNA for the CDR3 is TGTGCCAGCAGCACCAGTAGTGGGGACAATGAGCAGTTCTTC.

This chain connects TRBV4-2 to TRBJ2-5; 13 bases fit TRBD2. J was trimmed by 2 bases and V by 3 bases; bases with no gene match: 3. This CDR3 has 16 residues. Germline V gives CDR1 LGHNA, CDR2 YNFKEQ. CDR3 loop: CASSQELAGGQETQYF. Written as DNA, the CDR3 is TGTGCCAGCAGCCAGGAACTAGCGGGGGGGCAAGAGACCCAGTACTTC.

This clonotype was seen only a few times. CDR3 in DNA: TGTGCCAGCAGCTTAGAAAGCAGGGGTTCCTACGAGCAGTACTTC. As protein: CASSLESRGSYEQYF. This rearrangement joins TRBV7-2 to TRBJ2-7; TRBD1 is a possible D gene (6 bases). Germline CDR1 is SGHTA and CDR2 is FQGNSA. V lost 1 base and J 1 base, leaving 11 bases between the germline ends. The CDR3 has 15 amino acids.

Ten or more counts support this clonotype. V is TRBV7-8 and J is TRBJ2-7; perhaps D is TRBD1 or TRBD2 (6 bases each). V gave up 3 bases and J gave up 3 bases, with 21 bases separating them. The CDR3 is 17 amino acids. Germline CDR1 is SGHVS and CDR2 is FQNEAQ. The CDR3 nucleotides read TGTGCCAGCAGCTTCTTCCGCAAGGGGGAGGCCCTCTACGAGCAGTACTTC. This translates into CASSFFRKGEALYEQYF.

CDR3 loop: CASSARYIAGSTDTQYF. The CDR3 DNA reads as TGTGCCAGTAGTGCCCGTTACATAGCGGGGAGCACAGATACGCAGTATTTT. The chain employs TRBV19 and TRBJ2-3; 8 bases align to TRBD2. CDR3 length: 17 residues. J gave up 0 bases and V 5 bases, and 10 bases lay outside the gene matches. The V gene's germline CDR1 is LNHDA and CDR2 SQIVND (reference sequence).

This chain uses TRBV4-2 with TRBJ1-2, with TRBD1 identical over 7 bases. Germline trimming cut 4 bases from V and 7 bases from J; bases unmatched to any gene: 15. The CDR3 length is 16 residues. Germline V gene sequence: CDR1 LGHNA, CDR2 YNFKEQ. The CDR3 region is CASSPRTSTGLIGYTF. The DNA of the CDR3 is TGTGCCAGCAGCCCTCGGACATCGACAGGGTTAATTGGCTACACCTTC.

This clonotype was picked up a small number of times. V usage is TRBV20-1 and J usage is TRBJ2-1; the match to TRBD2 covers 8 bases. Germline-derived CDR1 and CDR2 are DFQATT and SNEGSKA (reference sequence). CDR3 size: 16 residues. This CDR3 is CSRSQRSGALYNEQFF. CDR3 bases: TGCAGCCGCTCTCAACGTAGCGGGGCGCTCTACAATGAGCAGTTCTTC.

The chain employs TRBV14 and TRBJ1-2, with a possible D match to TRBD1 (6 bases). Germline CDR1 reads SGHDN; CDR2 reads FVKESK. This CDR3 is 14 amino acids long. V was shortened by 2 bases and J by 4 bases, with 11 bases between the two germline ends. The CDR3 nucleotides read TGTGCCAGCAGCCAATTGGACAGTCGCTATGGCTACACCTTC. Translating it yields CASSQLDSRYGYTF. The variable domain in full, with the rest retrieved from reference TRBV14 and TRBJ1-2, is EAGVTQFPSHSVIEKGQTVTLRCDPISGHDNLYWYRRVMGKEIKFLLHFVKESKQDESGMPNNRFLAERTGGTYSTLKVQPAELEDSGVYFCASSQLDSRYGYTFGSGTRLTVV.

The CDR3 DNA reads as TGTGCCAGCAGCGATCCGGGACGAGGCAATCAGCCCCAGCATTTT. It translates to CASSDPGRGNQPQHF. J is TRBJ1-5 and V is TRBV6-5; possible D gene TRBD1, 5 bases. Trimming left V 6 bases short and J 2 bases short, with 14 bases between. This CDR3 spans 15 amino acids. From germline, CDR1 is MNHEY and CDR2 SVGAGI.